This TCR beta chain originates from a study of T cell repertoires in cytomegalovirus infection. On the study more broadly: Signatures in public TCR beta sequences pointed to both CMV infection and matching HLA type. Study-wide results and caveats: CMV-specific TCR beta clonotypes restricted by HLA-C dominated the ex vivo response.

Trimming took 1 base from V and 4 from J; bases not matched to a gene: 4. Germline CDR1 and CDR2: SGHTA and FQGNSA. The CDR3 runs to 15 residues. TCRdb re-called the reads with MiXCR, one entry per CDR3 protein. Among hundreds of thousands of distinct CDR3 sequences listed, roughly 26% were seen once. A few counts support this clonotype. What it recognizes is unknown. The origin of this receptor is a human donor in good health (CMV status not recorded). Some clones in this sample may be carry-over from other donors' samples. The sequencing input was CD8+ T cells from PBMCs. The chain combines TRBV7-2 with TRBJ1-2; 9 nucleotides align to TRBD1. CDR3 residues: CASSLVGDRVYGYTF. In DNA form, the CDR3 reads TGTGCCAGCAGCTTAGTGGGGGACAGGGTCTATGGCTACACCTTC.